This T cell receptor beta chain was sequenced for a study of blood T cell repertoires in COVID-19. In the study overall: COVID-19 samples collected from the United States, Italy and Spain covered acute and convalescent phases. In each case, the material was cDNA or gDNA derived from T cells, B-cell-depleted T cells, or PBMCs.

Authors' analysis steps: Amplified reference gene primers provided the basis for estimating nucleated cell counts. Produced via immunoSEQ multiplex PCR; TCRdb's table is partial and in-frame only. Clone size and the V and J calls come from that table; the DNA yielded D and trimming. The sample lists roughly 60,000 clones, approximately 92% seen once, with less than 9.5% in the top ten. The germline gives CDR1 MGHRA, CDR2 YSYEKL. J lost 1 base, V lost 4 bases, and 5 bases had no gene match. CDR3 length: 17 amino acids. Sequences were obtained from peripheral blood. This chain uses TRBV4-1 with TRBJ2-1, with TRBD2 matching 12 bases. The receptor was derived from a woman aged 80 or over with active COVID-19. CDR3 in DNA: TGCGCCAGCAGCCCCCGGACTAGCGGGGAGTCCTACAATGAGCAGTTCTTC. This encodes CASSPRTSGESYNEQFF.